What follows are 17 T cell receptor beta chains derived from one specimen sequenced in a study of CD8+ T cells in alopecia areata. Sequencing used cDNA as its template, made by extracting RNA and reverse transcribing it. Data came from immunoSEQ multiplex PCR; TCRdb stores just in-frame clones and leaves some out. Here the sample spans roughly 190,000 clones, over 55% being singletons. Described treatment: oral pan-JAK inhibitor, 5-10 mg twice daily. Sequencing was performed on CD4+ T cells sorted from blood, taken at week 24, from a patient treated with tofacitinib. All receptors derive from a human donor with alopecia areata.

This clone was observed a few times. V usage is TRBV7-8 and J usage is TRBJ2-2; 7 bases are a match to TRBD1. The germline V gene has CDR1 SGHVS and CDR2 FQNEAQ. The junction had 6 bases not matched to a gene; V was cut back by 1 base and J by 7 bases. The CDR3 totals 15 residues. The CDR3 loop is CASSLGRGRIGELFF. The CDR3 DNA is TGTGCCAGCAGCTTAGGAAGGGGGCGAATCGGGGAGCTGTTTTTT.

J is TRBJ1-1 and V is TRBV19; D gene ambiguous. CDR1 and CDR2 from the germline V gene are LNHDA and SQIVND (reference sequence). This CDR3 has 13 residues. V was shortened by 5 bases and J by 0 bases, with 7 bases between the two germline ends. CDR3 in amino acids: CASSPYMNTEAFF. In DNA form, the CDR3 reads TGTGCCAGTAGTCCTTATATGAACACTGAAGCTTTCTTT.

The V gene is TRBV2, the J gene TRBJ1-2, with TRBD1 as a possible D gene (5 bases). The CDR3 consists of 12 residues. V shed 11 bases and J shed 4 bases, with 14 bases lying between them. Per the germline V gene, CDR1 is SNHLY and CDR2 is FYNNEI. In nucleotides, the CDR3 is TGTGCCGATGGCCAGGGCGGCTATGGCTACACCTTC. Its protein is CADGQGGYGYTF. Full variable domain (missing parts from reference TRBV2 and TRBJ1-2): EPEVTQTPSHQVTQMGQEVILRCVPISNHLYFYWYRQILGQKVEFLVSFYNNEISEKSEIFDDQFSVERPDGSNFTLKIRSTKLEDSAMYFCADGQGGYGYTFGSGTRLTVV.

The chain carries TRBV10-2 and TRBJ1-4; D is ambiguous. V shed 5 bases and J shed 4 bases, with 14 bases lying between them. CDR1 WSHSY and CDR2 SAAADI come from the germline V gene. CDR3 length: 15 amino acids. CDR3 in DNA: TGCGCCAGCAGTTACAACCGCCGGGATAATGAAAAACTGTTTTTT. Protein product: CASSYNRRDNEKLFF.

The sample holds a few counts of this clone. Other DNA sequences in the same sample also yield this CDR3. The rearrangement joins TRBV29-1 to TRBJ1-1; tentatively, D is TRBD1 (6 bases). CDR1 and CDR2 (germline): SQVTM, ANQGSEA. Trimming cost V 4 bases and J 4 bases, with 7 bases left between them. CDR3 length equals 11 residues. As DNA, the CDR3 is TGCAGCGTTGGGGGGCGCACTGAAGCTTTCTTT. Its protein is CSVGGRTEAFF.

The sample holds a few counts of this clone. This sequence joins TRBV7-9 and TRBJ1-4, with TRBD1 matching over 7 bases. V dropped 3 bases and J dropped 8; count of bases not matched to a gene: 6. The CDR3 contains 14 residues. The germline V gene encodes CDR1 SEHNR and CDR2 FQNEAQ (reference sequence). The CDR3 sequence is CASSFDRVSEKLFF. CDR3 nucleotides: TGTGCCAGCAGCTTTGACAGGGTATCCGAAAAACTGTTTTTT.

J is TRBJ1-2 and V is TRBV27; a weak D match, TRBD1 (5 bases). The CDR3 runs to 15 residues. Trimming left V 5 bases short and J 8 bases short, with 21 bases between. CDR1 MNHEY and CDR2 SMNVEV come from the germline V gene (reference sequence). The CDR3 is CASSNNPGRRDGYTF. CDR3 nucleotide sequence: TGTGCCAGCAGTAACAACCCCGGACGGAGGGACGGCTACACCTTC.

This chain links TRBV30 with TRBJ1-2; D remains ambiguous. Germline V gene lookup returns CDR1 GTSNPN and CDR2 SVGIG (reference sequence). This CDR3 region has 12 residues. V lost 0 bases to trimming and J lost 5 bases, with 7 bases between them. The CDR3 region has the DNA TGTGCCTGGAGTGTGGACGGTTATGGCTACACCTTC. Amino acid sequence: CAWSVDGYGYTF.

The genes are TRBV29-1 and TRBJ2-2, with 11 bases fitting TRBD1. The J segment lost 5 bases and the V segment lost 7 bases, leaving 6 bases of the junction unmatched. The CDR3 length is 14 residues. Germline V CDR1 and CDR2: SQVTM, ANQGSEA. Here the CDR3 reads CSARTGGRTGELFF. The CDR3 DNA is TGCAGCGCCCGGACAGGGGGCCGGACCGGGGAGCTGTTTTTT.

The chain couples TRBV6-5 to TRBJ1-1, with D hard to call. Trimming stripped 5 bases from V and 0 bases from J, with 4 bases between. The CDR3 totals 12 residues. Germline loops: CDR1 MNHEY, CDR2 SVGAGI. This CDR3 is CASSNMNTEAFF. CDR3 coding DNA: TGTGCCAGCAGTAATATGAACACTGAAGCTTTCTTT.

This clone was detected a few times. V usage is TRBV7-2 and J usage is TRBJ2-3; D perhaps matches TRBD1 (5 bases). The CDR3 sequence is 13 residues long. The V and J ends lost 7 bases and 8 bases respectively, with 16 bases between them. CDR1 is SGHTA and CDR2 is FQGNSA in the germline V gene. This CDR3 is CASNSPGRGTQYF. The CDR3 coding sequence is TGTGCCAGCAACTCCCCAGGGCGTGGTACGCAGTATTTT.

The rearrangement uses TRBV29-1 and TRBJ1-1; D is unclear. Per the germline V gene, CDR1 is SQVTM and CDR2 is ANQGSEA. This CDR3 contains 13 residues. The V end was cut by 7 bases, the J end by 4 bases, with 16 bases between. This CDR3 reads CSGGSDSGTEAFF. CDR3 nucleotide sequence: TGCAGCGGGGGAAGCGATAGCGGCACTGAAGCTTTCTTT.

In its sample, this clone was seen a few times. The chain couples TRBV10-3 to TRBJ1-2; D not resolved. Trimming stripped 3 bases from V and 0 bases from J, with 8 bases between. The length of the CDR3 is 14 residues. From germline, CDR1 is ENHRY and CDR2 SYGVKD. CDR3 in DNA: TGTGCCATCAGTGAAGTTGCGACTAACTATGGCTACACCTTC. It translates to CAISEVATNYGYTF.

The CDR3 loop is CASSLEGPFYEQYF. In DNA form, the CDR3 reads TGTGCCAGCAGCTTAGAGGGACCGTTCTACGAGCAGTACTTC. The V call is TRBV11-2, the J call TRBJ2-7, with D possibly being TRBD1 or TRBD2 (5 bases each). The CDR3 sequence is 14 residues long. In germline, CDR1 is SGHAT, CDR2 FQNNGV. V dropped 0 bases and J dropped 3 bases, with 9 bases sitting between them. Based on the CDR3 plus reference TRBV11-2 and TRBJ2-7, the full variable domain is EAGVAQSPRYKIIEKRQSVAFWCNPISGHATLYWYQQILGQGPKLLIQFQNNGVVDDSQLPKDRFSAERLKGVDSTLKIQPAKLEDSAVYLCASSLEGPFYEQYFGPGTRLTVT.

The V gene is TRBV29-1, the J gene TRBJ1-1, with D unresolved. CDR1 is SQVTM, CDR2 ANQGSEA, per germline. With 4 bases removed from V and 0 bases from J, the gap between germline ends came to 12 bases. The CDR3 has 14 residues. DNA for the CDR3: TGCAGCGTTGCGGGTGTGGGAATGAACACTGAAGCTTTCTTT. Its protein product is CSVAGVGMNTEAFF.

The V gene is TRBV29-1, the J gene TRBJ2-3; 11 bases align to TRBD2. Germline CDR1 and CDR2: SQVTM and ANQGSEA. Losses at the gene ends were 4 bases for V and 5 bases for J; bases not matched to a gene: 8. The CDR3 runs to 15 residues. The CDR3 spells CSVATSGASLDTQYF. In DNA form, the CDR3 reads TGCAGCGTTGCGACTAGCGGGGCCTCTTTAGATACGCAGTATTTT.

The chain recombines TRBV7-9 with TRBJ1-5; possibly TRBD1 for D (6 bases). Germline V gene data show CDR1 as SEHNR and CDR2 as FQNEAQ (reference sequence). Trimming pared 7 bases from V and 4 bases from J, leaving 11 bases between. The length of the CDR3 is 13 residues. CDR3 in DNA: TGTGCCAGCACTGGACAGCCAAATCAGCCCCAGCATTTT. Its protein product is CASTGQPNQPQHF.